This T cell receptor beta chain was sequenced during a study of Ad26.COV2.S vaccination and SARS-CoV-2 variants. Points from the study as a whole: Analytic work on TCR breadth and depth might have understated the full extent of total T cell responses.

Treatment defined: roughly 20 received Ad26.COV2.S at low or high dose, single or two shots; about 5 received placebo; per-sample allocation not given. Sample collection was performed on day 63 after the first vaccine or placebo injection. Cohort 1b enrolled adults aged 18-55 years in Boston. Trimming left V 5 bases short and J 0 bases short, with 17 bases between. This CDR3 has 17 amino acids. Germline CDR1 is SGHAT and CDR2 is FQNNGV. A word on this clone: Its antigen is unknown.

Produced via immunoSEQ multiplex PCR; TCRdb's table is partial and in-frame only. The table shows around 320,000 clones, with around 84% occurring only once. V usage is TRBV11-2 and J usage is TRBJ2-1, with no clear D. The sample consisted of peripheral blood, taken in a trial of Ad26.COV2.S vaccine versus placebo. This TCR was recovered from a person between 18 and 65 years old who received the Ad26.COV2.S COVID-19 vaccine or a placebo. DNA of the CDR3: TGTGCCAGCAGCCCAACCTACGCAGCGAGCTCCTACAATGAGCAGTTCTTC. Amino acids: CASSPTYAASSYNEQFF.